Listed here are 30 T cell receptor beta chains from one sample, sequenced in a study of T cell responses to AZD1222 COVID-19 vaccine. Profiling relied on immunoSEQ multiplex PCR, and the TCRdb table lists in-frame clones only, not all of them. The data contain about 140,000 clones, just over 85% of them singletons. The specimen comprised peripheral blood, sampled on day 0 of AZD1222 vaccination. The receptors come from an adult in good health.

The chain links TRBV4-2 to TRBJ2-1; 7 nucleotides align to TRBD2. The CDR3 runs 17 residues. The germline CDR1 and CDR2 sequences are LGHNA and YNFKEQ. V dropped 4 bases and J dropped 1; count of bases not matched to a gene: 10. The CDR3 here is CASSPFSAGVSYNEQFF. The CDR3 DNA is TGTGCCAGCAGCCCGTTTAGCGCGGGAGTTTCCTACAATGAGCAGTTCTTC.

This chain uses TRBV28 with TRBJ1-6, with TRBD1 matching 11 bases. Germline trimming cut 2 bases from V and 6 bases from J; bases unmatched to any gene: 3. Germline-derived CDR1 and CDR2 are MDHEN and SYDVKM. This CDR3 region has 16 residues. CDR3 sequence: CASSLGQGARNSPLHF. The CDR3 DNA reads TGTGCCAGCAGTTTAGGACAGGGGGCGCGTAATTCACCCCTCCACTTT.

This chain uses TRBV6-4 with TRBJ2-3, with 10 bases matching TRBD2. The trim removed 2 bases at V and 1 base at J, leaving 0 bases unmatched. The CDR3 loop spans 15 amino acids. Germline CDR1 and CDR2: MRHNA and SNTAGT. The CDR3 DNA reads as TGTGCCAGCAGTGACGGGACTAGCGGCACAGATACGCAGTATTTT. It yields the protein CASSDGTSGTDTQYF.

The CDR3 nucleotides read TGCGCCAGCAGCCCCGCCGGGACAGGGAATCAGCCCCAGCATTTT. It translates to CASSPAGTGNQPQHF. This rearrangement joins TRBV4-1 to TRBJ1-5, with 9 bases aligning to TRBD1. CDR3 length: 15 amino acids. V was clipped by 4 bases and J by 4 bases; unmatched bases: 5. Germline loops: CDR1 MGHRA, CDR2 YSYEKL.

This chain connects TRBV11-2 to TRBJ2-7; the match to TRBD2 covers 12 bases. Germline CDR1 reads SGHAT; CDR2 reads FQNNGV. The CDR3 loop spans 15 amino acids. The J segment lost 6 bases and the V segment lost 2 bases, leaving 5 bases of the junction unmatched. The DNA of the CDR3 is TGTGCCAGCAGCTTACAACTAGCGGGAGGACCCGAGCAGTACTTC. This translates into CASSLQLAGGPEQYF.

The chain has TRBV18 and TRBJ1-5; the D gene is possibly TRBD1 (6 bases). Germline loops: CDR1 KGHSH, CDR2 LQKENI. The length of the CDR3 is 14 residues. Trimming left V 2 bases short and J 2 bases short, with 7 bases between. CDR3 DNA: TGTGCCAGCTCACCAGCAGGGGGCAATCAGCCCCAGCATTTT. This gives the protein CASSPAGGNQPQHF.

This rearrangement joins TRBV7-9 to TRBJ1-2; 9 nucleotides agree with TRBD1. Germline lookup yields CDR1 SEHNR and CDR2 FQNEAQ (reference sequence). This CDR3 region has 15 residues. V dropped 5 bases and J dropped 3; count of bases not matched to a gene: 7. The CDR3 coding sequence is TGTGCCAGCAGCCCCCACAGGGGGCCGGACTATGGCTACACCTTC. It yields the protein CASSPHRGPDYGYTF.

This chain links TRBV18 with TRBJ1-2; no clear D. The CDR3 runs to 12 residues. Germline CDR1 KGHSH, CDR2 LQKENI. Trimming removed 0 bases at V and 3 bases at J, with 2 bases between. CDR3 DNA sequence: TGTGCCAGCTCACCACCGGACTATGGCTACACCTTC. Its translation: CASSPPDYGYTF. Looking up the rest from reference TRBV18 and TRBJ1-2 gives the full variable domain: NAGVMQNPRHLVRRRGQEARLRCSPMKGHSHVYWYRQLPEEGLKFMVYLQKENIIDESGMPKERFSAEFPKEGPSILRIQQVVRGDSAAYFCASSPPDYGYTFGSGTRLTVV.

The CDR3 DNA reads TGTGCCAGCAGGATAGAATACCGGGACGGTGAGCAGTTCTTC. It codes for CASRIEYRDGEQFF. The V and J genes are TRBV6-5 and TRBJ2-1, with D perhaps assigned TRBD1 or TRBD2 (5 bases each). CDR3 size: 14 residues. CDR1 is MNHEY and CDR2 is SVGAGI in the germline V gene. Trimming pared 6 bases from V and 9 bases from J, leaving 18 bases between.

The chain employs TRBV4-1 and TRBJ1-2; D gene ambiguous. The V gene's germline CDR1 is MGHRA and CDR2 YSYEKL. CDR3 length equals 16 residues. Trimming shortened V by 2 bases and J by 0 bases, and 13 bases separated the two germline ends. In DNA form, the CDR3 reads TGCGCCAGCAGCCAACGGGGTAAAGATACTAACTATGGCTACACCTTC. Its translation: CASSQRGKDTNYGYTF.

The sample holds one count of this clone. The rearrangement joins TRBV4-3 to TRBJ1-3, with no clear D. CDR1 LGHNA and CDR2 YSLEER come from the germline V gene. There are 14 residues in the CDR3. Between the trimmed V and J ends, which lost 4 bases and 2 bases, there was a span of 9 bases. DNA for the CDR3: TGCGCCAGCAGCCCCGAGTTAACTGGAAACACCATATATTTT. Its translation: CASSPELTGNTIYF.

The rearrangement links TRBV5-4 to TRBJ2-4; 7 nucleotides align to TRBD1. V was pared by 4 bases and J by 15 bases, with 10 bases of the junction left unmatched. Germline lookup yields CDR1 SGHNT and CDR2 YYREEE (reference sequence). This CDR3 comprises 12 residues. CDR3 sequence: CASSLRQGVVYF. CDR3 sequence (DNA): TGTGCCAGCAGCCTTAGACAGGGTGTTGTGTACTTC.

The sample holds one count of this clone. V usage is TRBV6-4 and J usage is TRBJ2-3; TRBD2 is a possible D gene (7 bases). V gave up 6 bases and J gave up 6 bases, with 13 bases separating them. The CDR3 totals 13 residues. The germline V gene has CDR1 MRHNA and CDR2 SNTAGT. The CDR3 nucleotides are TGTGCCAGCAGAGTAGGGGGGGACGATACGCAGTATTTT. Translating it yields CASRVGGDDTQYF.

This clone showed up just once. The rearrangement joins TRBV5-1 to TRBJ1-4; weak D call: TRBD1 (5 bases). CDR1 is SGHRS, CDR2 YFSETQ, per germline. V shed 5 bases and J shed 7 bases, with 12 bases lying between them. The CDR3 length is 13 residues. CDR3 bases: TGCGCCAGCAGACCCAGTGGGGGTGAAAAACTGTTTTTT. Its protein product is CASRPSGGEKLFF.

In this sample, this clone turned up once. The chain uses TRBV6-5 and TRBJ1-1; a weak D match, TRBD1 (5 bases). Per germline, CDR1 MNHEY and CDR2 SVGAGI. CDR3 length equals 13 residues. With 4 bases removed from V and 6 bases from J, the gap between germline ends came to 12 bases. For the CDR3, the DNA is TGTGCCAGCAGTTCCCTCGGGGGTTCTGAAGCTTTCTTT. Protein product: CASSSLGGSEAFF.

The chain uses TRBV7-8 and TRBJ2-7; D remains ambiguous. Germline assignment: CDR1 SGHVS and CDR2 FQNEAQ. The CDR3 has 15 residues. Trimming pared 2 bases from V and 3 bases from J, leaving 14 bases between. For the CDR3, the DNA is TGTGCCAGCAGCTTAACTTGGGCAGAAAGCTACGAGCAGTACTTC. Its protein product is CASSLTWAESYEQYF.

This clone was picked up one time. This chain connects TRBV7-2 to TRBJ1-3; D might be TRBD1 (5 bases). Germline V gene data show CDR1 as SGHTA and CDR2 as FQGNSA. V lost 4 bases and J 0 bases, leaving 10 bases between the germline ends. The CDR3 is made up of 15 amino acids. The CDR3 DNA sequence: TGTGCCAGCAGCTCCCAGGGAGGCTCTGGAAACACCATATATTTT. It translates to CASSSQGGSGNTIYF.

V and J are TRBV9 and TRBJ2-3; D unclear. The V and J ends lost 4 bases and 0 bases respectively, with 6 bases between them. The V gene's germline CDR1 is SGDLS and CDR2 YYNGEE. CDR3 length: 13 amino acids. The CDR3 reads CASSPFSTDTQYF. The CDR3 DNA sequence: TGTGCCAGCAGCCCCTTTAGCACAGATACGCAGTATTTT.

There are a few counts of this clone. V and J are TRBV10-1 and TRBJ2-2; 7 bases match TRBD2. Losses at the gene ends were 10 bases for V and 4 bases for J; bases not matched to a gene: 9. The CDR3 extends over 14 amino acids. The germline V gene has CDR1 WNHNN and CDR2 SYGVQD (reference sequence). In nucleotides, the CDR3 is TGCGCCACTGGGGAGGGGACTACCACCGGGGAGCTGTTTTTT. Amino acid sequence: CATGEGTTTGELFF.

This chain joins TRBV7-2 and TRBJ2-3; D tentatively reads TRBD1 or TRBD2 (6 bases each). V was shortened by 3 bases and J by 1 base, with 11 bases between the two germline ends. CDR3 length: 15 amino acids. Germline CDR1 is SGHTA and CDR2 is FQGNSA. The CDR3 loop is CASSLRGDRTDTQYF. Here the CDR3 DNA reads TGTGCCAGCAGCTTGAGGGGGGATCGCACAGATACGCAGTATTTT.

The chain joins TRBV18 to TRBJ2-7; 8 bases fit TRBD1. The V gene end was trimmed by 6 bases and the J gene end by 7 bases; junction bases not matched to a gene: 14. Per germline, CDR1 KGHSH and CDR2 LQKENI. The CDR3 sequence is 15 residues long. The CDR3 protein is CASSERTGMYSEQYF. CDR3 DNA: TGTGCCAGCTCGGAACGGACAGGGATGTACAGTGAGCAGTACTTC. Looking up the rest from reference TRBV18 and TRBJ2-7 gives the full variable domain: NAGVMQNPRHLVRRRGQEARLRCSPMKGHSHVYWYRQLPEEGLKFMVYLQKENIIDESGMPKERFSAEFPKEGPSILRIQQVVRGDSAAYFCASSERTGMYSEQYFGPGTRLTVT.

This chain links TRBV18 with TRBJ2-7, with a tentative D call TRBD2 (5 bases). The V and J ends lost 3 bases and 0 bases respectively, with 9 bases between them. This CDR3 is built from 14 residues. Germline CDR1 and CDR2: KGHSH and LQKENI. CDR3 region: CASSPGITSYEQYF. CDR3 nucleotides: TGTGCCAGCTCACCCGGGATCACCTCCTACGAGCAGTACTTC.

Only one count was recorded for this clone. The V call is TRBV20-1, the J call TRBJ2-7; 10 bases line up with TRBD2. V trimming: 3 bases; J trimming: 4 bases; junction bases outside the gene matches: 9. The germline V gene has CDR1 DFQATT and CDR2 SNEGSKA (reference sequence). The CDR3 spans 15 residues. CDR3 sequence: CSASSFASGSYEQYF. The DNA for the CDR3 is TGCAGTGCTAGTTCTTTTGCTAGCGGGAGTTACGAGCAGTACTTC.

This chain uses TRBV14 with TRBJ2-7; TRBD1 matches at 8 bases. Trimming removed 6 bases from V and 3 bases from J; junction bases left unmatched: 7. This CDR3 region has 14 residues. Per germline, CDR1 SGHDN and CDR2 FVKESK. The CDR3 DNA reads TGTGCCAGCAGTGAAGGAGGACAGGGCTACGAGCAGTACTTC. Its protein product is CASSEGGQGYEQYF.

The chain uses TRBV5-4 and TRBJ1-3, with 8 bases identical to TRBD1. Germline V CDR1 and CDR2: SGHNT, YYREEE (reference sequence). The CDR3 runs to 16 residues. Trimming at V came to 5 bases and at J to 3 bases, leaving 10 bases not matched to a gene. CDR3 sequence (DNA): TGTGCCAGCAGTCACACAGGGGGGTCGATTGGAAACACCATATATTTT. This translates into CASSHTGGSIGNTIYF.

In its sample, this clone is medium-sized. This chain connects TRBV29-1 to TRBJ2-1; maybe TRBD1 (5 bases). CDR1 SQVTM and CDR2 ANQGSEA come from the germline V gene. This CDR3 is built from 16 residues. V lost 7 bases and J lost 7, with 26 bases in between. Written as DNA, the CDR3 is TGCAGCGCCCAACCCTCCGAAGGGGAACGGCGAAATGAGCAGTTCTTC. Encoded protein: CSAQPSEGERRNEQFF.

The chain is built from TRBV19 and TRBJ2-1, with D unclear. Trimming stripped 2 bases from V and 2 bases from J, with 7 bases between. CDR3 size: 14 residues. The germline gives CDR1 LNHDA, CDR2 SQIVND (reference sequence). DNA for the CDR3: TGTGCCAGTAGTATACTAGGACCCTACAATGAGCAGTTCTTC. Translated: CASSILGPYNEQFF.

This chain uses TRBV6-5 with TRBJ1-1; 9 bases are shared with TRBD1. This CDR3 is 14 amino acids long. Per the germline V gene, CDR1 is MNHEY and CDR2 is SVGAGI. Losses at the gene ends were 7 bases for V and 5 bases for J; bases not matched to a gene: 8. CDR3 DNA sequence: TGTGCCAGCACCCGGGACAGGGTGCGGACTGAAGCTTTCTTT. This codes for CASTRDRVRTEAFF.

CDR3 protein: CASSQQGADEAFF. The DNA for the CDR3 is TGTGCCAGCAGTCAGCAGGGGGCTGATGAAGCTTTCTTT. The J gene is TRBJ1-1, the V gene TRBV12-3 or TRBV12-4, with 8 bases that match TRBD1. The junction had 6 bases not matched to a gene; V was cut back by 5 bases and J by 7 bases. This CDR3 is 13 amino acids long.

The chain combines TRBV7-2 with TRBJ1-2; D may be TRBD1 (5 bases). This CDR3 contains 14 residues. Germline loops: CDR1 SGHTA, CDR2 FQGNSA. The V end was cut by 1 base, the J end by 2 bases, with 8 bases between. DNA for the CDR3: TGTGCCAGCAGCTTAGAGGGGATGAACTATGGCTACACCTTC. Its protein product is CASSLEGMNYGYTF.